This T cell receptor beta chain comes out of a study of cytomegalovirus exposure and HLA in healthy donors. Study-level points and caveats: A few CMV-associated chains proved CMV antigen-specific in vitro. Across donors, most TCRs were seen rarely, yet some public ones were widespread.

Germline assignment: CDR1 GTSNPN and CDR2 SVGIG (reference sequence). The length of the CDR3 is 14 residues. V dropped 2 bases and J dropped 1; count of bases not matched to a gene: 2. Sequenced by immunoSEQ multiplex PCR; TCRdb stores in-frame clones only, minus some. Of 120,000 to 150,000 clones in the sample, approximately 86% are singletons; the top ten hold 8.7%. On this clone: Its cognate antigen is unknown.

The source material was PBMCs. This TCR came from a man between 18 and 35 years old in good health and CMV-seropositive. V usage is TRBV30 and J usage is TRBJ1-3, with 7 positions matching TRBD1. CDR3 sequence: CAWSKQGSGNTIYF. The CDR3 DNA reads TGTGCCTGGAGTAAACAGGGGTCTGGAAACACCATATATTTT.